The 12 T cell receptor beta chains presented below share a single source sample, sequenced in a study of T cell responses to AZD1222 COVID-19 vaccine. Some clones are missing from TCRdb's copy, which holds only in-frame ones; the method was immunoSEQ multiplex PCR. The sample lists roughly 160,000 clones; about 91% were seen once. The sample consisted of peripheral blood, taken 28 days after the second AZD1222 dose. Every receptor here comes from an adult who received the AZD1222 COVID-19 vaccine.

The chain joins TRBV30 to TRBJ1-1; a possible D gene is TRBD1 (6 bases). Trimming took off 2 bases at V and 4 bases at J, with 20 bases between the two ends. From germline, CDR1 is GTSNPN and CDR2 SVGIG (reference sequence). The length of the CDR3 is 16 residues. This chain's CDR3 is CAWSPPWGAGGTEAFF. Written as DNA, the CDR3 is TGTGCCTGGAGTCCACCGTGGGGGGCTGGCGGCACTGAAGCTTTCTTT. The complete variable domain, with remaining parts taken from reference TRBV30 and TRBJ1-1, reads SQTIHQWPATLVQPVGSPLSLECTVEGTSNPNLYWYRQAAGRGLQLLFYSVGIGQISSEVPQNLSASRPQDRQFILSSKKLLLSDSGFYLCAWSPPWGAGGTEAFFGQGTRLTVV.

The gene calls are TRBV30 and TRBJ1-2; D unresolved. V gave up 3 bases and J gave up 1 base, with 12 bases separating them. Germline V gene data show CDR1 as GTSNPN and CDR2 as SVGIG (reference sequence). This CDR3 contains 14 residues. The CDR3 loop is CAWSRGPNNYGYTF. In DNA form, the CDR3 reads TGTGCCTGGAGCCGTGGACCCAATAACTATGGCTACACCTTC. Filled out from reference TRBV30 and TRBJ1-2, the complete variable domain reads SQTIHQWPATLVQPVGSPLSLECTVEGTSNPNLYWYRQAAGRGLQLLFYSVGIGQISSEVPQNLSASRPQDRQFILSSKKLLLSDSGFYLCAWSRGPNNYGYTFGSGTRLTVV.

The V gene is TRBV18, the J gene TRBJ1-2, with 11 bases aligning to TRBD1. CDR1 is KGHSH and CDR2 is LQKENI in the germline V gene. The CDR3 sequence is 15 residues long. Trimming cost V 0 bases and J 8 bases; bases outside gene matches: 5. CDR3 DNA: TGTGCCAGCTCACCACCGGACAGGGGGCTGTGGGGCTACACCTTC. Translated: CASSPPDRGLWGYTF.

This chain links TRBV7-9 with TRBJ1-1; D might be TRBD1 (5 bases). From germline, CDR1 is SEHNR and CDR2 FQNEAQ (reference sequence). Trimming took off 4 bases at V and 1 base at J, with 16 bases between the two ends. The CDR3 is 16 residues long. The CDR3 here is CASSWSRDPRNTEAFF. The DNA for the CDR3 is TGTGCCAGCAGCTGGAGCCGGGACCCTCGGAACACTGAAGCTTTCTTT.

The chain combines TRBV19 with TRBJ1-5; D may be TRBD1 (5 bases). CDR1 is LNHDA and CDR2 is SQIVND in the germline V gene (reference sequence). This CDR3 comprises 14 residues. The V end was cut by 6 bases, the J end by 1 base, with 10 bases between. Here the CDR3 DNA reads TGTGCCAGTAGCGAGGGGATGAGCAATCAGCCCCAGCATTTT. This translates into CASSEGMSNQPQHF.

The chain uses TRBV4-1 and TRBJ1-1, with D perhaps TRBD1 (5 bases). Per the germline V gene, CDR1 is MGHRA and CDR2 is YSYEKL. The CDR3 runs 13 residues. V was pared by 8 bases and J by 4 bases, with 14 bases between. The CDR3 here is CASRVGVGTEAFF. In nucleotides, the CDR3 is TGCGCCAGCCGCGTAGGGGTGGGCACTGAAGCTTTCTTT.

The chain couples TRBV10-2 to TRBJ2-5; the D call may be TRBD1 or TRBD2 (5 bases each). The germline V gene encodes CDR1 WSHSY and CDR2 SAAADI. The CDR3 loop spans 15 amino acids. Deletions cut 5 bases from V and 5 bases from J, with 18 bases between. The CDR3 loop is CASSSGTDDGETQYF. CDR3 in DNA: TGCGCCAGCAGTTCCGGGACGGACGATGGGGAGACCCAGTACTTC.

The chain joins TRBV5-6 to TRBJ2-7; 7 bases map to TRBD2. V lost 3 bases, J lost 9 bases, and 6 bases stayed unmatched. Germline V gene sequence: CDR1 SGHDT, CDR2 YYEEEE. The CDR3 is 12 amino acids. Here the CDR3 reads CASSSGREGQYF. The CDR3 DNA sequence: TGTGCCAGCAGCTCGGGGAGGGAGGGGCAGTACTTC.

This clone appeared a few times. V and J are TRBV19 and TRBJ2-7; the D gene is possibly TRBD1 (6 bases). CDR1 is LNHDA, CDR2 SQIVND, per germline (reference sequence). Deletions cut 1 base from V and 2 bases from J, with 9 bases between. The CDR3 runs to 14 residues. The CDR3 DNA reads TGTGCCAGTAGTATAGGGGGGCCCCCCTACGAGCAGTACTTC. Translating it yields CASSIGGPPYEQYF.

The CDR3 is CASSLGGRNEQFF. CDR3 sequence (DNA): TGTGCCAGCAGCTTAGGAGGCCGCAATGAGCAGTTCTTC. The chain combines TRBV7-3 with TRBJ2-1; tentatively, D is TRBD2 (5 bases). Trimming took 2 bases from V and 6 from J, leaving 8 bases between them. The CDR3 length is 13 residues. Germline CDR1 and CDR2: SGHTA and FQGTGA.

The chain joins TRBV5-1 to TRBJ2-1; 8 positions agree with TRBD1. Germline V gives CDR1 SGHRS, CDR2 YFSETQ. Germline trimming cut 6 bases from V and 0 bases from J; bases unmatched to any gene: 5. The CDR3 spans 15 residues. The chain's CDR3 is CASTLQGGSYNEQFF. CDR3 DNA: TGCGCCAGCACCTTACAGGGGGGCTCCTACAATGAGCAGTTCTTC. Full variable domain (rest looked up from reference TRBV5-1 and TRBJ2-1): KAGVTQTPRYLIKTRGQQVTLSCSPISGHRSVSWYQQTPGQGLQFLFEYFSETQRNKGNFPGRFSGRQFSNSRSEMNVSTLELGDSALYLCASTLQGGSYNEQFFGPGTRLTVL.

CDR3 sequence (DNA): TGTGCCAGCAGCCCTCAGCGCGGGAGGGAGCAGTACTTC. Translating gives CASSPQRGREQYF. J is TRBJ2-7 and V is TRBV7-9; 8 nucleotides align to TRBD2. From germline, CDR1 is SEHNR and CDR2 FQNEAQ (reference sequence). The trim removed 5 bases at V and 7 bases at J, leaving 7 bases unmatched. This CDR3 has 13 amino acids.